This TCR beta chain derives from a study of blood T cell repertoires in COVID-19. For the study at large: Sites across the United States, Italy and Spain contributed samples from acute and convalescent COVID-19. PBMCs, B-cell-depleted T cells, or T cells provided the cDNA or gDNA that made up the material.

The V and J ends lost 0 bases and 4 bases respectively, with 10 bases between them. Germline V CDR1 and CDR2: LNHDA, SQIVND (reference sequence). The CDR3 covers 15 residues. Original methodology: For nucleated cells, counts were estimated from reference gene primer amplification. Produced via immunoSEQ multiplex PCR; TCRdb's table is partial and in-frame only. For V, J and clone size, that table is used; D and trimming come from the DNA. The sample contains 150,000 to 200,000 clones, around nine tenths of which appear only once. The gene calls are TRBV19 and TRBJ1-5; D not certain. Sequenced input: peripheral blood. The sequence derives from a man in his sixties or seventies with acute or convalescent COVID-19. The CDR3 DNA is TGTGCCAGTAGTATAGATCTGAACGGGAATCAGCCCCAGCATTTT. This encodes CASSIDLNGNQPQHF.